This T cell receptor (beta chain) was sequenced in a study of blood T cell repertoires in COVID-19. Study-wide background: Acute and convalescent COVID-19 samples came from the United States, Italy and Spain. Nucleic acid was either cDNA or gDNA, and it came from T cells, B-cell-depleted T cells, or PBMCs.

In Seattle, patients joined the study during active infection and were tracked longitudinally. Study processing details: Counts of nucleated cells, estimated from reference gene primer amplification, were obtained. Only in-frame clones appear in the TCRdb table, and some are missing; sequencing was by immunoSEQ multiplex PCR. That table furnishes V, J and clone size, whereas the DNA furnished D and trimming. The table has 150,000 to 200,000 clones, roughly 91% seen once; the top ten hold about 5.3%. Trimming at V came to 3 bases and at J to 5 bases, leaving 11 bases not matched to a gene. The CDR3 sequence is 16 residues long. Per the germline V gene, CDR1 is KGHSH and CDR2 is LQKENI.

Sequenced input: peripheral blood. This clonotype originated in a man aged 18 to 29 with COVID-19, enrolled during active disease. The V call is TRBV18, the J call TRBJ2-7, with 9 bases fitting TRBD2. As DNA, the CDR3 is TGTGCCAGCTCACCGACTATGACTAGCGGTGGTCACGAGCAGTACTTC. It codes for CASSPTMTSGGHEQYF.